Below, 29 T cell receptor beta chains from the same sample are listed, as sequenced in a study of cytomegalovirus exposure and HLA in healthy donors. PCR employed 60 Vbeta and 13 Jbeta primers. Some clones are missing from TCRdb's copy, which holds only in-frame ones; the method was immunoSEQ multiplex PCR. The table lists tens of thousands of clones, roughly 80% of them singletons. The material sequenced was PBMCs. These receptors were collected from a woman aged 40 to 49 in good health and CMV-seropositive.

This chain links TRBV19 with TRBJ1-2, with 7 bases matching TRBD1. Trimming cost V 10 bases and J 8 bases; bases outside gene matches: 7. Germline CDR1 LNHDA, CDR2 SQIVND (reference sequence). CDR3 length: 11 residues. CDR3 in amino acids: CATDQGGGYTF. DNA of the CDR3: TGTGCCACCGATCAGGGGGGCGGCTACACCTTC. Supplemented by reference TRBV19 and TRBJ1-2, the full variable domain reads DGGITQSPKYLFRKEGQNVTLSCEQNLNHDAMYWYRQDPGQGLRLIYYSQIVNDFQKGDIAEGYSVSREKKESFPLTVTSAQKNPTAFYLCATDQGGGYTFGSGTRLTVV.

This chain joins TRBV5-1 and TRBJ1-2; 9 bases match TRBD1. The germline V gene has CDR1 SGHRS and CDR2 YFSETQ. The CDR3 loop spans 15 amino acids. V lost 3 bases to trimming and J lost 2 bases; unmatched junction nucleotides: 5. DNA of the CDR3: TGCGCCAGCAGCTCCCTTGGGACAGGGAACTATGGCTACACCTTC. Protein sequence: CASSSLGTGNYGYTF.

This chain connects TRBV5-4 to TRBJ2-7; TRBD1 aligns across 9 bases. Germline CDR1 and CDR2: SGHNT and YYREEE (reference sequence). The CDR3 has 15 amino acids. V lost 4 bases, J lost 6 bases, and 11 bases stayed unmatched. The CDR3 sequence is CASSASGTGSREQYF. In DNA, the CDR3 is TGTGCCAGCAGCGCGTCCGGGACAGGGTCTCGCGAGCAGTACTTC.

This clone was seen many times. The V and J genes are TRBV6-5 and TRBJ1-1; D may be TRBD1 (5 bases). Trimming took off 4 bases at V and 11 bases at J, with 11 bases between the two ends. Germline V gene sequence: CDR1 MNHEY, CDR2 SVGAGI. The CDR3 consists of 11 residues. The CDR3 DNA reads as TGTGCCAGCAGTTCAGGGTTTGGGGCTTTCTTT. Encoded protein: CASSSGFGAFF.

This clone was seen more than once but under ten times. The chain is built from TRBV6-1 and TRBJ1-1, with D possibly TRBD1 on 5 matching bases. Germline CDR1 is MNHNS and CDR2 is SASEGT. The CDR3 contains 15 residues. Deletions cut 7 bases from V and 1 base from J, with 16 bases between. Here the CDR3 reads CASTRYTTANTEAFF. The CDR3 DNA sequence: TGTGCCAGCACTAGATATACGACAGCGAACACTGAAGCTTTCTTT.

This clone was counted a few times. The chain combines TRBV4-2 with TRBJ2-3, with a weak D call TRBD1 (6 bases). The CDR3 covers 19 residues. Germline values: CDR1 LGHNA, CDR2 YNFKEQ. Deletions cut 4 bases from V and 4 bases from J, with 27 bases between. CDR3 region: CASSRYHSPTDEGADTQYF. The CDR3 coding sequence is TGTGCCAGCAGCCGCTACCACTCACCGACTGACGAGGGGGCAGATACGCAGTATTTT.

The J gene is TRBJ1-1, the V gene TRBV11-2; D is unclear. The germline V and J ends were trimmed by 4 bases and 1 base, with 13 bases remaining between them. CDR3 length: 15 residues. Germline V CDR1 and CDR2: SGHAT, FQNNGV. As DNA, the CDR3 is TGTGCCAGCAGCTCCCGAGGGTTCGGGAACACTGAAGCTTTCTTT. Encoded protein: CASSSRGFGNTEAFF.

The chain employs TRBV6-1 and TRBJ1-3; D unresolved. V lost 8 bases, J lost 4 bases, and 9 bases lay in between. CDR3 length: 12 residues. The V gene's germline CDR1 is MNHNS and CDR2 SASEGT. The CDR3 reads CASARGGNTIYF. CDR3 sequence (DNA): TGTGCCAGCGCCCGCGGAGGAAACACCATATATTTT.

The V gene is TRBV27, the J gene TRBJ1-4; 8 bases line up with TRBD1. The trim removed 1 base at V and 6 bases at J, leaving 7 bases unmatched. In germline, CDR1 is MNHEY, CDR2 SMNVEV (reference sequence). This CDR3 contains 16 residues. The CDR3 DNA sequence: TGTGCCAGCAGTTTATTACAGGGGGTCAGGTATGAAAAACTGTTTTTT. It specifies CASSLLQGVRYEKLFF.

The rearrangement joins TRBV5-5 to TRBJ1-3; 7 bases are a match to TRBD1. The CDR3 is 14 amino acids. Losses at the gene ends were 7 bases for V and 0 bases for J; bases not matched to a gene: 4. Germline CDR1 and CDR2: SGHKS and YYEKEE (reference sequence). The CDR3 loop is CASVRDSSGNTIYF. As DNA, the CDR3 is TGTGCCAGCGTCCGGGACAGCTCTGGAAACACCATATATTTT.

The J gene is TRBJ1-5, the V gene TRBV9; 9 bases fit TRBD1. The germline V gene encodes CDR1 SGDLS and CDR2 YYNGEE. CDR3 length equals 15 residues. The ends lost 0 bases at V and 8 bases at J; junction bases unmatched: 6. The DNA of the CDR3 is TGTGCCAGCAGCGTAGTTGGGGGACAGGGTGAGCCCCAGCATTTT. It codes for CASSVVGGQGEPQHF.

The V and J genes are TRBV6-1 and TRBJ1-4, with a tentative D call TRBD1 (5 bases). The germline CDR1 and CDR2 sequences are MNHNS and SASEGT. Trimming shortened V by 7 bases and J by 6 bases, and 15 bases separated the two germline ends. The CDR3 length is 14 residues. CDR3 DNA: TGTGCCAGCACCTCCGGGGGGGTCGATGAAAAACTGTTTTTT. Encoded protein: CASTSGGVDEKLFF.

This chain uses TRBV30 with TRBJ1-1, with D perhaps matching TRBD1 (6 bases). CDR1 GTSNPN and CDR2 SVGIG come from the germline V gene (reference sequence). This CDR3 comprises 16 residues. V dropped 0 bases and J dropped 1 base, with 15 bases sitting between them. The CDR3 sequence: CAWSVLGAIPNTEAFF. For the CDR3, the DNA is TGTGCCTGGAGTGTGCTGGGGGCGATTCCGAACACTGAAGCTTTCTTT.

J is TRBJ1-6 and V is TRBV18, with D possibly TRBD1 on 6 matching bases. The CDR3 consists of 14 residues. The V gene's germline CDR1 is KGHSH and CDR2 LQKENI. V shed 3 bases and J shed 8 bases, with 11 bases lying between them. In DNA form, the CDR3 reads TGTGCCAGCTCACCCGAGGGGGGGCATTCACCCCTCCACTTT. Protein: CASSPEGGHSPLHF. Combining the CDR3 with reference TRBV18 and TRBJ1-6 gives the whole variable domain NAGVMQNPRHLVRRRGQEARLRCSPMKGHSHVYWYRQLPEEGLKFMVYLQKENIIDESGMPKERFSAEFPKEGPSILRIQQVVRGDSAAYFCASSPEGGHSPLHFGNGTRLTVT.

In DNA form, the CDR3 reads TGTGCCAGTCAGGATTACAATGAGCAGTTCTTC. Translated, it gives CASQDYNEQFF. The rearrangement links TRBV6-5 to TRBJ2-1; no clear D. V was cut by 9 bases and J by 4 bases, with 7 bases left in between. CDR3 length equals 11 residues. Germline lookup yields CDR1 MNHEY and CDR2 SVGAGI.

This clone was picked up one time. The chain's CDR3 is CASSDTAKSGHYGYTF. CDR3 nucleotide sequence: TGTGCCAGCAGTGATACGGCCAAGTCTGGGCACTATGGCTACACCTTC. This chain links TRBV2 with TRBJ1-2; D gene unclear. Germline CDR1 and CDR2: SNHLY and FYNNEI. Trimming pared 3 bases from V and 3 bases from J, leaving 17 bases between. The CDR3 totals 16 residues.

The chain employs TRBV9 and TRBJ2-2, with D possibly matching TRBD2 (5 bases). This CDR3 has 13 amino acids. Trimming took 2 bases from V and 5 from J, leaving 7 bases between them. Germline V CDR1 and CDR2: SGDLS, YYNGEE. The CDR3 coding sequence is TGTGCCAGCAGCGTTGAGGGAACCGGGGAGCTGTTTTTT. This encodes CASSVEGTGELFF.

The V call is TRBV7-9, the J call TRBJ1-1, with 7 bases matching TRBD1. Germline CDR1 SEHNR, CDR2 FQNEAQ (reference sequence). The CDR3 runs to 15 residues. V lost 1 base, J lost 4 bases, and 6 bases stayed unmatched. The CDR3 is CASSLDGQAGTEAFF. For the CDR3, the DNA is TGTGCCAGCAGCTTAGACGGACAGGCGGGCACTGAAGCTTTCTTT.

The rearrangement links TRBV7-9 to TRBJ2-7, with D possibly TRBD1 on 5 matching bases. Trimming shortened V by 5 bases and J by 2 bases, and 16 bases separated the two germline ends. This CDR3 is built from 15 residues. Germline V gene data show CDR1 as SEHNR and CDR2 as FQNEAQ (reference sequence). The CDR3 DNA is TGTGCCAGCAGCCCGACAGCTACTCATCCCTACGAGCAGTACTTC. The encoded protein is CASSPTATHPYEQYF. The variable domain in full, with the rest retrieved from reference TRBV7-9 and TRBJ2-7, is DTGVSQNPRHKITKRGQNVTFRCDPISEHNRLYWYRQTLGQGPEFLTYFQNEAQLEKSRLLSDRFSAERPKGSFSTLEIQRTEQGDSAMYLCASSPTATHPYEQYFGPGTRLTVT.

This chain connects TRBV10-3 to TRBJ2-3; TRBD1 matches 8 bases. From germline, CDR1 is ENHRY and CDR2 SYGVKD. This CDR3 has 16 amino acids. With V trimmed by 9 bases and J by 5 bases, 16 bases remained unmatched. The CDR3 reads CAIRPRPGQGLDTQYF. Written as DNA, the CDR3 is TGTGCCATTAGACCGCGGCCCGGACAGGGATTAGATACGCAGTATTTT.

The chain employs TRBV5-1 and TRBJ1-4, with a possible D match to TRBD1 (6 bases). V was cut by 3 bases and J by 6 bases, with 12 bases left in between. The CDR3 spans 14 residues. Per the germline V gene, CDR1 is SGHRS and CDR2 is YFSETQ. Here the CDR3 DNA reads TGCGCCAGCAGCTCCCCGGGGGGCGATGAAAAACTGTTTTTT. It translates to CASSSPGGDEKLFF. Full variable domain (rest looked up from reference TRBV5-1 and TRBJ1-4): KAGVTQTPRYLIKTRGQQVTLSCSPISGHRSVSWYQQTPGQGLQFLFEYFSETQRNKGNFPGRFSGRQFSNSRSEMNVSTLELGDSALYLCASSSPGGDEKLFFGSGTQLSVL.

This chain connects TRBV15 to TRBJ1-4; 9 positions match TRBD1. V lost 3 bases, J lost 7 bases, and 9 bases stayed unmatched. The CDR3 runs to 16 residues. Germline values: CDR1 LNHNV, CDR2 YYDKDF (reference sequence). The CDR3 DNA reads as TGTGCCACCAGCAGGGGACAGGGATCACTCGGTGAAAAACTGTTTTTT. Its protein product is CATSRGQGSLGEKLFF.

CDR3 in amino acids: CASSTTGGSYEQYF. The CDR3 DNA sequence: TGTGCCAGTAGTACAACAGGGGGTTCCTACGAGCAGTACTTC. The chain employs TRBV19 and TRBJ2-7; TRBD1 aligns across 8 bases. The CDR3 sequence is 14 residues long. The J segment lost 1 base and the V segment lost 4 bases, leaving 3 bases of the junction unmatched. CDR1 and CDR2 from the germline V gene are LNHDA and SQIVND (reference sequence).

This chain joins TRBV5-4 and TRBJ2-2, with TRBD2 as a possible D gene (6 bases). The CDR3 runs 15 residues. Trimming stripped 7 bases from V and 3 bases from J, with 16 bases between. Germline assignment: CDR1 SGHNT and CDR2 YYREEE (reference sequence). In DNA form, the CDR3 reads TGTGCCAGCCGCCCCCGGGACTTGGACACCGGGGAGCTGTTTTTT. It codes for CASRPRDLDTGELFF.

This chain links TRBV14 with TRBJ1-6, with D hard to call. Germline lookup yields CDR1 SGHDN and CDR2 FVKESK. V was trimmed by 1 base and J by 12 bases, leaving 10 bases between them. This CDR3 has 13 amino acids. CDR3 sequence: CASSQAQREPLHF. Written as DNA, the CDR3 is TGTGCCAGCAGCCAAGCCCAGCGGGAACCCCTCCACTTT.

The chain couples TRBV6-5 to TRBJ1-2, with D hard to call. Germline V lookup: CDR1 MNHEY, CDR2 SVGAGI. The CDR3 extends over 13 amino acids. The ends were cut back, 5 bases at V and 8 bases at J, with 15 bases in the middle. CDR3 sequence reads: CASSDGGYRGYTF. The CDR3 DNA reads as TGTGCCAGCAGTGACGGAGGGTACCGCGGCTACACCTTC.

The chain recombines TRBV7-6 with TRBJ2-7; D possibly corresponds to TRBD1 (5 bases). Deletions cut 4 bases from V and 1 base from J, with 8 bases between. Germline assignment: CDR1 SGHVS and CDR2 FNYEAQ. The CDR3 contains 13 residues. CDR3 sequence: CASSYRQSYEQYF. The CDR3 DNA sequence: TGTGCCAGCAGCTATCGACAGTCCTACGAGCAGTACTTC.

J is TRBJ2-1 and V is TRBV29-1, with 9 bases fitting TRBD2. Germline CDR1 SQVTM, CDR2 ANQGSEA. V was clipped by 0 bases and J by 3 bases; unmatched bases: 6. The CDR3 loop spans 16 amino acids. The CDR3 DNA reads TGCAGCGTTGAAGACCCGGCTAGCGGGGTCTACAATGAGCAGTTCTTC. This encodes CSVEDPASGVYNEQFF.

The CDR3 reads CASSLTPGYGTSAFF. The CDR3 DNA sequence: TGTGCCAGCAGCTTAACCCCAGGGTACGGAACTTCGGCTTTCTTT. This chain joins TRBV11-2 and TRBJ1-1; D possibly corresponds to TRBD1 (5 bases). Trimming took off 2 bases at V and 11 bases at J, with 21 bases between the two ends. Germline lookup yields CDR1 SGHAT and CDR2 FQNNGV. CDR3 length: 15 amino acids.